One T cell receptor (beta chain) is described in this entry. The clone's antigen remains unknown. Base qualities are not provided; no much larger clone lies one nucleotide away. In the ViraFEST assay, PBMC were stimulated with viral peptide pools, and TCR sequencing was then used to find antigen-specific CD4+ T cell clonotypes based on their expansion. After less than 13 days of culture, CD4+ T cells were isolated with the EasySep CD4+ T cell isolation kit. PCR-confirmed SARS-CoV-2 infection had occurred in convalescent patients between March and December 2020, before the Alpha, Beta and Delta variants emerged in the United States. A few million PBMC per well were cultured with 10 ug/ml peptides in IMDM containing 5% human AB serum, roughly 9.5 IU/ml IL-2 and gentamicin. On days 3 and 7, half of the culture medium was replaced with fresh IL-2-containing medium. Unless noted otherwise, every peptide stimulation condition was cultured in triplicate wells. PBMC were separated from whole blood using Ficoll-Paque Plus gradient centrifugation and were then either cryopreserved at -140C or used fresh. Genomic DNA was extracted from cultured CD4+ T cells with the QIAamp micro DNA kit.

This specimen comes from a study of vaccination effects on CD4 cells after COVID-19 (dated by TCRdb to 2022 to 2024). With regard to the full study: Two doses of either the BNT162b2 or the mRNA-1273 mRNA SARS-CoV-2 vaccine were administered to participants. SARS-CoV-2 spike-specific CD4+ TCR repertoires from before and after mRNA vaccination were compared in COVID-19 convalescent patients and in infection-naive vaccine recipients. A total of 10 COVID-19 convalescent patients and several SARS-CoV-2-naive healthy vaccine recipients were included in the full study. Pre-vaccine samples from a couple of convalescent patients were drawn 16 days and one week before the first dose, 142 and 148 days after COVID-19 diagnosis. Cultures from other donors in the study were sequenced using the Oncomine TCR Beta short-read assay on an Illumina iSeq 100.

Receptors were amplified or captured by the immunoSEQ multiplex PCR assay. TCR beta CDR3 sequencing was performed on DNA from the cultured, isolated CD4+ T cells. The authors' analysis ran thus. Non-productive TCR sequences were removed and reads were trimmed to the CDR3 region, keeping CDR3s of at least 7 amino acids. Antigen-specific clonotypes were identified with the MANAFEST web app by comparing expansion in peptide wells against reference cultures. To count as positive, a clone had to show expansion at FDR<0.05 compared with the reference and with all other wells, an odds ratio above 5, and a frequency above 0.1% in two replicate wells. A clonotype was called cross-reactive if it was significantly expanded both in SARS-CoV-2 spike wells and in at least one common cold coronavirus spike condition. Using the stringdist R package, CDR3 similarity was measured by Levenshtein distance, and unrooted trees were constructed with ape in R 3.6.1. What TCRdb holds here is the immuneACCESS table cut down to in-frame rearrangements. Part of the clones is not present; checked against another copy, under half of the missing clones reflect an unresolved V gene, and the others are unexplained. V and J calls and clone size are those listed in that table; D and trimming were worked out from the DNA. This sample is represented by more than 35,000 clones; approximately 81% of them were singletons. Approximately 29% of the sample lies in the top ten.

From the cysteine through the phenylalanine, the CDR3 covers 14 amino acids. The CDR3 DNA has 42 bases and is translated from base 1. V has 2 bases trimmed and J has 9 bases trimmed; junction bases matching no gene number 2. CDR1 and CDR2 were assigned from the germline V gene as MNHNS and SASEGT. What the study reported, not specific to this receptor: For convalescent patients, new clones induced by the vaccine made up most of the post-vaccine spike-reactive repertoire, and these new clones were largely distinct from the clones induced by infection. Marked clonal contraction was observed in both infection-induced and vaccine-induced clones at late post-vaccination timepoints, consistent with waning T cell responses. The study was limited by a small number of convalescent patients and lacked early post-infection timepoints.

The input for sequencing was CD4+ T cells from PBMCs cultured with a peptide pool, taken before COVID-19 vaccination. The receptor was derived from a human donor who had a prior SARS-CoV-2 infection. The chain is encoded by TRBV6-1 joined to TRBJ1-6; 9 middle bases align to TRBD1. The encoded CDR3 is CASSEWDRVSPLHF. The nucleotides read TGTGCCAGCAGTGAATGGGACAGGGTTTCACCCCTCCACTTT.